Listed below are T cell receptor beta chains from one sample, sequenced in a study of cytomegalovirus exposure and HLA in healthy donors. Generated by immunoSEQ multiplex PCR, the TCRdb table keeps only in-frame clones and is missing some. Of some 120,000 clones listed, 80% are singletons. The source material was PBMCs. These receptors came from a human donor in good health. The CDR3 runs from the conserved cysteine through the conserved F or W. The D gene is left open where the match is weak. Expanded clones are given a class, and other clones once, few, many or no size at all.

j_call: TRBJ1-2; v_call: TRBV14; d_call: TRBD1; clone_size: NA; cdr3_nt: TGTGCCAGCAGCCACCCTGGGACAGCTCCGGTAAACTATGGCTACACCTTC; cdr3_aa: CASSHPGTAPVNYGYTF
j_call: TRBJ1-1; v_call: TRBV6-5; d_call: NA; clone_size: NA; cdr3_nt: TGTGCCAGCAGTTATGACCTAGTGACGGACACTGAAGCTTTCTTT; cdr3_aa: CASSYDLVTDTEAFF
j_call: TRBJ2-7; v_call: TRBV28; d_call: NA; clone_size: NA; cdr3_nt: TGTGCCAGCAGTTTGTCGGTAGCCAGAGTCTACGAGCAGTACTTC; cdr3_aa: CASSLSVARVYEQYF
j_call: TRBJ2-2; v_call: TRBV2; d_call: NA; clone_size: NA; cdr3_nt: TGTGCCAGCAGTGAGACACCGGTTAACACCGGGGAGCTGTTTTTT; cdr3_aa: CASSETPVNTGELFF
j_call: TRBJ1-1; v_call: TRBV7-2; d_call: NA; clone_size: few; cdr3_nt: TGTGCCAGCAGCTACCCTCCGGGAAGAGGGACTGAAGCTTTCTTT; cdr3_aa: CASSYPPGRGTEAFF
j_call: TRBJ2-5; v_call: TRBV18; d_call: NA; clone_size: NA; cdr3_nt: TGTGCCAGCTCACCGCTTGGGGGCCCAGAGACCCAGTACTTC; cdr3_aa: CASSPLGGPETQYF
j_call: TRBJ1-6; v_call: TRBV6-5; d_call: TRBD1; clone_size: few; cdr3_nt: TGTGCCAGCAGTAGGGCAGGGGGCAGAAATTCACCCCTCCACTTT; cdr3_aa: CASSRAGGRNSPLHF
j_call: TRBJ2-7; v_call: TRBV7-8; d_call: NA; clone_size: NA; cdr3_nt: TGTGCCAGCAGCTTAGATGGGGGGGGGCTCTACGAGCAGTACTTC; cdr3_aa: CASSLDGGGLYEQYF
j_call: TRBJ2-3; v_call: TRBV9; d_call: NA; clone_size: NA; cdr3_nt: TGTGCCAGCAGCGTAGGCTATGCGCAGTATTTT; cdr3_aa: CASSVGYAQYF
j_call: TRBJ1-1; v_call: TRBV6-6; d_call: NA; clone_size: NA; cdr3_nt: TGTGCCAGCGGCCAAGTTATCAACACTGAAGCTTTCTTT; cdr3_aa: CASGQVINTEAFF
j_call: TRBJ1-1; v_call: TRBV10-1; d_call: TRBD1; clone_size: NA; cdr3_nt: TGCGCCAGCAGTGCGAACCGGGACAGGGGGATACCTTTCTTT; cdr3_aa: CASSANRDRGIPFF
j_call: TRBJ1-5; v_call: TRBV4-2; d_call: TRBD1; clone_size: NA; cdr3_nt: TGTGCCAGCAGCTCCCGGGACAGGGAAACTCAGCCCCAGCATTTT; cdr3_aa: CASSSRDRETQPQHF